Given below is one T cell receptor (beta chain) in context. What it binds is unknown. This sample is drawn from a study of OX40 agonist ivuxolimab in advanced cancers. The overall study: Subjects had a mean age of roughly 57 years, with a range of about 23 to 90; 82.7% were male. The study's findings and limits: Circulating CD4+ and CD8+ T cells showed clonal expansion by week 6 at 0.1 to 3.0 mg/kg. The study found among the lowest clonal expansion in partial responders at 0.1-3.0 mg/kg. The work left the antigen specificity of expanded peripheral T cells undetermined.

J gave up 2 bases and V 4 bases, and 4 bases lay outside the gene matches. The CDR3 sequence is 16 residues long. CDR1 SGHRS and CDR2 YFSETQ come from the germline V gene. Profiling relied on immunoSEQ multiplex PCR, and the TCRdb table lists in-frame clones only, not all of them. The sample carries 50,000 or so clones, around 84% recorded once. The origin of this receptor is an adult with an advanced solid tumor such as melanoma, head and neck, liver or kidney cancer. The chain is built from TRBV5-1 and TRBJ2-3; the match to TRBD2 covers 13 bases. The specimen comprised CD4+ or CD8+ T cells sorted from blood, sampled in a trial of the OX40 agonist ivuxolimab. The CDR3 nucleotides read TGCGCCAGCAGCGCGGGACTAGCGGGATTCACAGATACGCAGTATTTT. Translating gives CASSAGLAGFTDTQYF.